Listed here are 31 T cell receptor beta chains from one sample, sequenced in a study of T cell repertoires in cytomegalovirus infection. TCRdb reprocessed the reads with MiXCR, giving one entry per CDR3 protein. Found here are approximately 730,000 distinct CDR3 sequences, about 27% of them singletons; the top ten hold under 15%. What these receptors recognize is not known. The sequencing here drew on cultured CD8+ T cells from PBMCs, taken from culture after CMV antigen stimulation. Every receptor here comes from a human donor in good health (CMV status not recorded). Some clones in this sample may be carry-over from other donors' samples.

The sample holds a few counts of this clonotype. The rearrangement uses TRBV27 and TRBJ2-1, with D unresolved. The CDR3 is 13 residues long. Trimming stripped 5 bases from V and 9 bases from J, with 14 bases between. CDR1 is MNHEY and CDR2 is SMNVEV in the germline V gene (reference sequence). The CDR3 sequence is CASSQAPEFEQFF. The CDR3 DNA reads TGTGCCAGCAGTCAGGCTCCGGAGTTTGAGCAGTTCTTC.

This clonotype was detected many times. V gene TRBV7-6 combines with J gene TRBJ2-1, with no clear D. V shed 1 base and J shed 10 bases, with 5 bases lying between them. Germline CDR1 and CDR2: SGHVS and FNYEAQ. There are 11 residues in the CDR3. The CDR3 DNA follows: TGTGCCAGCAGCTTAGACTACGAGCAGTTCTTC. This encodes CASSLDYEQFF.

This clonotype has more than one count but fewer than ten. The CDR3: CATSDWDSNQPQHF. The CDR3 region has the DNA TGTGCCACCAGTGATTGGGATAGCAATCAGCCCCAGCATTTT. V gene TRBV24-1 combines with J gene TRBJ1-5; D unclear. Germline-derived CDR1 and CDR2 are KGHDR and SFDVKD. V was pared by 2 bases and J by 0 bases, with 4 bases between. CDR3 length equals 14 residues.

The chain has TRBV27 and TRBJ1-1, with TRBD1 matching over 10 bases. The CDR3 totals 18 residues. Trimming removed 2 bases from V and 0 bases from J; junction bases left unmatched: 9. Germline V gene sequence: CDR1 MNHEY, CDR2 SMNVEV (reference sequence). CDR3 protein: CASSLQVRDRGLNTEAFF. The CDR3 nucleotides read TGTGCCAGCAGTTTACAAGTCAGGGACAGGGGCCTGAACACTGAAGCTTTCTTT.

This clonotype occurred many times. V usage is TRBV7-2 and J usage is TRBJ1-5; D perhaps matches TRBD1 (5 bases). Germline CDR1 and CDR2: SGHTA and FQGNSA. The CDR3 is 14 amino acids. Trimming shortened V by 5 bases and J by 4 bases, and 12 bases separated the two germline ends. CDR3 residues: CASSAGRGNQPQHF. CDR3 coding DNA: TGTGCCAGCAGCGCAGGGAGGGGAAATCAGCCCCAGCATTTT.

The V and J genes are TRBV2 and TRBJ2-7; tentative D call: TRBD2 (5 bases). V was pared by 7 bases and J by 3 bases, with 10 bases between. Per germline, CDR1 SNHLY and CDR2 FYNNEI. The CDR3 consists of 12 residues. For the CDR3, the DNA is TGTGCCAGCATCGCGGGCTTCTACGAGCAGTACTTC. Translation gives CASIAGFYEQYF.

This clonotype was seen a few times. This chain uses TRBV27 with TRBJ1-5, with 8 bases that match TRBD1. This CDR3 is 13 amino acids long. CDR1 is MNHEY, CDR2 SMNVEV, per germline (reference sequence). The J segment lost 7 bases and the V segment lost 6 bases, leaving 5 bases of the junction unmatched. The CDR3 DNA sequence: TGTGCCAGCAGCCTTCAGGGGGCACAGCCCCAGCATTTT. It codes for CASSLQGAQPQHF.

This chain uses TRBV7-2 with TRBJ2-5; D might be TRBD2 (6 bases). The germline gives CDR1 SGHTA, CDR2 FQGNSA. The V gene lost 7 bases and the J gene lost 4 bases, with 10 bases spanning the gap. The CDR3 loop spans 12 amino acids. DNA for the CDR3: TGTGCCAGCACCTCGGGGGTAGAGACCCAGTACTTC. Translating it yields CASTSGVETQYF.

The sample holds a few counts of this clonotype. The CDR3 coding sequence is TGTGCCAGCAGCAAGGTGGACAGGATTGCCTACGAGCAGTACTTC. Encoded protein: CASSKVDRIAYEQYF. The rearrangement links TRBV7-9 to TRBJ2-7; 7 bases match TRBD1. CDR3 length: 15 amino acids. Trimming removed 5 bases from V and 2 bases from J; junction bases left unmatched: 9. Germline-derived CDR1 and CDR2 are SEHNR and FQNEAQ (reference sequence).

The J gene is TRBJ2-2, the V gene TRBV28; TRBD1 matches 7 bases. V shed 5 bases and J 6 bases; nucleotides not matched to a gene: 15. Per germline, CDR1 MDHEN and CDR2 SYDVKM. This CDR3 is 17 amino acids long. This chain's CDR3 is CASSVSIDRVDAGELFF. Here the CDR3 DNA reads TGTGCCAGCAGTGTCTCAATCGACAGGGTTGACGCCGGGGAGCTGTTTTTT.

The chain has TRBV28 and TRBJ2-3, with TRBD1 as a possible D gene (6 bases). The V end lost 8 bases, the J end lost 3 bases, and 21 bases lay between the germline ends. Germline CDR1 MDHEN, CDR2 SYDVKM. CDR3 size: 16 residues. In DNA, the CDR3 is TGTGCCAGCTTATTCCGAGCAGGGGTTGGGACAGATACGCAGTATTTT. It encodes CASLFRAGVGTDTQYF.

This chain joins TRBV20-1 and TRBJ2-3, with 8 bases fitting TRBD2. The germline V gene encodes CDR1 DFQATT and CDR2 SNEGSKA (reference sequence). With 7 bases clipped from V and 4 bases from J, the junction kept 4 bases outside the gene matches. The CDR3 consists of 12 residues. This CDR3 reads CSVLAGADTQYF. For the CDR3, the DNA is TGCAGTGTCCTAGCGGGTGCAGATACGCAGTATTTT.

This clonotype was found many times. The V call is TRBV7-6, the J call TRBJ2-1; the D gene is possibly TRBD2 (7 bases). Trimming left V 3 bases short and J 5 bases short, with 17 bases between. CDR3 length: 16 residues. The germline CDR1 and CDR2 sequences are SGHVS and FNYEAQ. The CDR3 DNA reads TGTGCCAGCAGCTTCCCCTCCGGGGGGCAGAACAATGAGCAGTTCTTC. It encodes CASSFPSGGQNNEQFF.

A few counts support this clonotype. The gene calls are TRBV7-6 and TRBJ2-7; perhaps TRBD2 as D (6 bases). The CDR3 is made up of 19 amino acids. V lost 5 bases to trimming and J lost 2 bases, with 28 bases between them. Germline CDR1 is SGHVS and CDR2 is FNYEAQ. Here the CDR3 DNA reads TGTGCCAGCAGCCCGGGGACTCCCCTGAAGGAGAGGTCCCCCTACGAGCAGTACTTC. Translating gives CASSPGTPLKERSPYEQYF.

This chain links TRBV10-2 with TRBJ1-1, with D uncertain. This CDR3 is 11 amino acids long. Germline V gives CDR1 WSHSY, CDR2 SAAADI. The V end was cut by 10 bases, the J end by 8 bases, with 14 bases between. For the CDR3, the DNA is TGCGCCACCATTGACCGACTCGAAGCTTTCTTT. It translates to CATIDRLEAFF.

In this sample, this clonotype turned up a few times. The chain recombines TRBV11-3 with TRBJ2-1; 9 bases match TRBD1. The length of the CDR3 is 16 residues. Per the germline V gene, CDR1 is SGHNT and CDR2 is YENEEA. V trimming: 5 bases; J trimming: 8 bases; junction bases outside the gene matches: 13. The CDR3 nucleotides read TGTGCCAGCAGCCCCGCCGTCGGACAGGGGTCCCATGAGCAGTTCTTC. Encoded protein: CASSPAVGQGSHEQFF.

This clonotype occurred many times. The V gene is TRBV7-2, the J gene TRBJ1-1, with TRBD1 matching 8 bases. Germline V CDR1 and CDR2: SGHTA, FQGNSA. The V and J ends lost 7 bases and 6 bases, in that order; junction bases with no gene match: 7. The CDR3 consists of 13 residues. The CDR3 protein is CASNEQGVAEAFF. CDR3 DNA sequence: TGTGCCAGCAACGAACAGGGGGTCGCTGAAGCTTTCTTT.

This chain connects TRBV5-4 to TRBJ2-5, with unresolved D. This CDR3 spans 17 amino acids. Germline assignment: CDR1 SGHNT and CDR2 YYREEE (reference sequence). The V end was cut by 4 bases, the J end by 7 bases, with 26 bases between. CDR3 in amino acids: CASSLGIDSGRAGTQYF. The CDR3 bases are TGTGCCAGCAGCCTGGGGATAGATTCCGGCCGGGCCGGGACCCAGTACTTC.

CDR3 region: CSASGVKTQYF. The CDR3 DNA sequence: TGCAGTGCTAGCGGGGTAAAGACCCAGTACTTC. The chain has TRBV20-1 and TRBJ2-5; a weak D match, TRBD2 (5 bases). Germline loops: CDR1 DFQATT, CDR2 SNEGSKA (reference sequence). The V gene lost 3 bases and the J gene lost 6 bases, with 8 bases spanning the gap. The CDR3 sequence is 11 residues long.

V gene TRBV5-4 combines with J gene TRBJ2-7, with D uncertain. The CDR3 is 13 residues long. Looked up from germline, CDR1 is SGHNT and CDR2 is YYREEE (reference sequence). V was shortened by 2 bases and J by 1 base, with 7 bases between the two germline ends. The CDR3 region has the DNA TGTGCCAGCAGCTTCGCCGCTTCCTACGAGCAGTACGTC. Translating it yields CASSFAASYEQYV.

This clonotype was detected a few times. This chain uses TRBV12-3 or TRBV12-4 with TRBJ2-3, with D maybe TRBD1 (5 bases). V lost 1 base and J 8 bases, leaving 19 bases between the germline ends. This CDR3 comprises 16 residues. CDR3: CASSLGEGWKGPTQYF. The CDR3 coding sequence is TGTGCCAGCAGTTTAGGTGAAGGTTGGAAGGGGCCTACGCAGTATTTT.

The V and J genes are TRBV12-3 or TRBV12-4 and TRBJ2-7; 7 nucleotides match TRBD2. This CDR3 contains 17 residues. The V and J ends lost 6 bases and 6 bases, in that order; junction bases with no gene match: 20. CDR3 DNA: TGTGCCAGCAGCCCCGGACTAGTTCTTGGCGTTTTGGGCGAGCAGTACGTC. Protein sequence: CASSPGLVLGVLGEQYV.

In this sample, this clonotype turned up a few times. The gene calls are TRBV9 and TRBJ2-3; 11 bases align to TRBD1. Looked up from germline, CDR1 is SGDLS and CDR2 is YYNGEE. V gave up 4 bases and J gave up 4 bases; unmatched junction bases: 8. The CDR3 runs 16 residues. CDR3 amino acids: CASSPRTGGIADTQYF. Here the CDR3 DNA reads TGTGCCAGCAGCCCCCGGACAGGGGGCATCGCAGATACGCAGTATTTT. Supplemented by reference TRBV9 and TRBJ2-3, the full variable domain reads DSGVTQTPKHLITATGQRVTLRCSPRSGDLSVYWYQQSLDQGLQFLIQYYNGEERAKGNILERFSAQQFPDLHSELNLSSLELGDSALYFCASSPRTGGIADTQYFGPGTRLTVL.

The chain combines TRBV12-3 or TRBV12-4 with TRBJ2-7; perhaps TRBD1 as D (5 bases). The CDR3 runs to 15 residues. Trimming took 2 bases from V and 0 from J, leaving 11 bases between them. The CDR3 bases are TGTGCCAGCAGTTTAAGGGGTGCCAGCTCCTACGAGCAGTACTTC. It yields the protein CASSLRGASSYEQYF.

There are a few counts of this clonotype. The gene calls are TRBV9 and TRBJ1-6, with a possible D match to TRBD1 (5 bases). The length of the CDR3 is 15 residues. The V and J ends lost 0 bases and 6 bases respectively, with 10 bases between them. Germline CDR1 and CDR2: SGDLS and YYNGEE. The CDR3 DNA reads TGTGCCAGCAGCGTAGGAGAGGGGATTAATTCACCCCTCCACTTT. Its translation is CASSVGEGINSPLHF.

J is TRBJ1-1 and V is TRBV7-3; D unclear. Germline loops: CDR1 SGHTA, CDR2 FQGTGA. The CDR3 spans 13 residues. V was shortened by 1 base and J by 9 bases, with 12 bases between the two germline ends. CDR3 bases: TGTGCCAGCAGCTTAAATTCGCAGGCCAAAGCTTTCTTT. Encoded protein: CASSLNSQAKAFF.

This clonotype was counted a few times. The rearrangement uses TRBV7-3 and TRBJ2-1; D gene ambiguous. The CDR3 contains 13 residues. Looked up from germline, CDR1 is SGHTA and CDR2 is FQGTGA. The V end was cut by 5 bases, the J end by 5 bases, with 10 bases between. CDR3 in DNA: TGTGCCAGCAGCCAACCTTTGGACAATGAGCAGTTCTTC. Translation: CASSQPLDNEQFF.

The chain couples TRBV4-1 to TRBJ2-5; D is undetermined. Trimming shortened V by 0 bases and J by 0 bases, and 11 bases separated the two germline ends. The CDR3 runs to 16 residues. Per the germline V gene, CDR1 is MGHRA and CDR2 is YSYEKL. CDR3 residues: CASSQDGLTDQETQYF. CDR3 nucleotides: TGCGCCAGCAGCCAAGACGGGTTGACCGACCAAGAGACCCAGTACTTC.

The chain has TRBV28 and TRBJ2-3, with D perhaps given as TRBD1 or TRBD2 (5 bases each). Per the germline V gene, CDR1 is MDHEN and CDR2 is SYDVKM. CDR3 length: 17 residues. V was shortened by 8 bases and J by 4 bases, with 25 bases between the two germline ends. The CDR3 loop is CASSIWDQGKEADTQYF. The CDR3 region has the DNA TGTGCCAGCTCCATTTGGGACCAGGGAAAGGAAGCAGATACGCAGTATTTT.

Only one count was recorded for this clonotype. V gene TRBV10-3 combines with J gene TRBJ1-2; the match to TRBD1 covers 7 bases. This CDR3 comprises 13 residues. CDR1 is ENHRY and CDR2 is SYGVKD in the germline V gene. J lost 2 bases, V lost 9 bases, and 6 bases had no gene match. CDR3 sequence: CAILEGQNYGYTF. For the CDR3, the DNA is TGTGCCATTCTGGAGGGACAGAACTATGGCTACACCTTC.

This clonotype has a handful of counts. The V and J genes are TRBV7-9 and TRBJ2-1, with D hard to call. The germline CDR1 and CDR2 sequences are SEHNR and FQNEAQ (reference sequence). This CDR3 is built from 12 residues. Trimming removed 4 bases at V and 11 bases at J, with 12 bases between. CDR3 in DNA: TGTGCCAGCAGCTCGGGCCCACACAAGCAGTTCTTC. Amino acid sequence: CASSSGPHKQFF.